Listed here are 18 T cell receptor beta chains from one sample, sequenced in a study of blood T cell repertoires in COVID-19. The method was immunoSEQ multiplex PCR; TCRdb's version includes in-frame clones alone and lacks a portion of them. Of about 230,000 clones detected, under 90% appear once; the ten largest clones hold around a tenth. The sample consisted of peripheral blood. The receptor set was obtained from a man aged 45-60 years with COVID-19, enrolled during active disease.

The gene calls are TRBV29-1 and TRBJ1-1; no firm D call. Trimming stripped 5 bases from V and 1 base from J, with 8 bases between. CDR3 size: 12 residues. Looked up from germline, CDR1 is SQVTM and CDR2 is ANQGSEA. The CDR3 nucleotides read TGCAGCGTTCGTCGTAGGAACACTGAAGCTTTCTTT. Protein sequence: CSVRRRNTEAFF.

V and J are TRBV7-3 and TRBJ1-6; D is unresolved. The CDR3 runs to 13 residues. Germline-derived CDR1 and CDR2 are SGHTA and FQGTGA. V lost 1 base to trimming and J lost 16 bases, with 14 bases between them. As DNA, the CDR3 is TGTGCCAGCAGCTTAAACGAGCGCCAAAAACTCCACTTT. Translation: CASSLNERQKLHF.

The chain is built from TRBV29-1 and TRBJ2-5; tentative D call: TRBD1 (5 bases). The CDR3 extends over 14 amino acids. The germline V and J ends were trimmed by 0 bases and 0 bases, with 8 bases remaining between them. CDR1 SQVTM and CDR2 ANQGSEA come from the germline V gene. The DNA of the CDR3 is TGCAGCGTTGAAGACTGGGGCAACCAAGAGACCCAGTACTTC. It translates to CSVEDWGNQETQYF. Supplemented by reference TRBV29-1 and TRBJ2-5, the full variable domain reads SAVISQKPSRDICQRGTSLTIQCQVDSQVTMMFWYRQQPGQSLTLIATANQGSEATYESGFVIDKFPISRPNLTFSTLTVSNMSPEDSSIYLCSVEDWGNQETQYFGPGTRLLVL.

The gene calls are TRBV7-3 and TRBJ2-1; 10 bases are shared with TRBD2. With 5 bases clipped from V and 7 bases from J, the junction kept 11 bases outside the gene matches. The CDR3 has 16 amino acids. Looked up from germline, CDR1 is SGHTA and CDR2 is FQGTGA. CDR3 sequence reads: CASSRGPAGGQNEQFF. CDR3 bases: TGTGCCAGCAGCCGAGGACCAGCGGGGGGGCAAAATGAGCAGTTCTTC.

Only a few counts were recorded for this clone. The chain's CDR3 is CASSQGLDSLSYGYTF. CDR3 bases: TGCGCCAGCAGCCAGGGCTTGGACAGCCTAAGCTATGGCTACACCTTC. The rearrangement uses TRBV4-1 and TRBJ1-2; tentative D call: TRBD1 (6 bases). This CDR3 has 16 residues. Trimming stripped 3 bases from V and 4 bases from J, with 18 bases between. Germline V gene data show CDR1 as MGHRA and CDR2 as YSYEKL.

Turning to this clone: Other nucleotide sequences from this sample produce the same CDR3. This chain connects TRBV6-5 to TRBJ1-1, with 7 nucleotides matching TRBD1. The germline V gene encodes CDR1 MNHEY and CDR2 SVGAGI. The CDR3 totals 14 residues. J lost 5 bases, V lost 6 bases, and 9 bases had no gene match. The CDR3 spells CASSLDRVRTEAFF. Written as DNA, the CDR3 is TGTGCCAGCAGCCTAGACAGGGTTCGGACTGAAGCTTTCTTT.

This clone appeared once. The chain combines TRBV19 with TRBJ2-1, with 9 bases lining up with TRBD2. This CDR3 region has 18 residues. The germline V gene encodes CDR1 LNHDA and CDR2 SQIVND (reference sequence). Trimming took 2 bases from V and 4 from J; bases not matched to a gene: 12. CDR3 nucleotide sequence: TGTGCCAGTAGTATATTGGCTAGCGGGGATCTCCTATACAATGAGCAGTTCTTC. Protein product: CASSILASGDLLYNEQFF.

This sequence joins TRBV6-5 and TRBJ1-5; 8 nucleotides agree with TRBD1. CDR1 is MNHEY, CDR2 SVGAGI, per germline. The CDR3 spans 15 residues. Unmatched junction bases numbered 10, after V lost 6 bases and J lost 6 bases. CDR3 amino acids: CASRLGQGRGQPQHF. The CDR3 DNA follows: TGTGCCAGCAGATTAGGACAGGGAAGGGGTCAGCCCCAGCATTTT.

The chain couples TRBV30 to TRBJ1-4; 10 nucleotides agree with TRBD1. This CDR3 has 14 residues. Trimming removed 6 bases from V and 7 bases from J; junction bases left unmatched: 8. Per germline, CDR1 GTSNPN and CDR2 SVGIG (reference sequence). The CDR3 protein is CACTPGQGIEKLFF. CDR3 sequence (DNA): TGTGCCTGTACTCCGGGACAGGGGATTGAAAAACTGTTTTTT.

This chain's CDR3 is CASSVDAGRGNYGYTF. DNA for the CDR3: TGTGCCAGCAGCGTAGATGCAGGGAGGGGAAACTATGGCTACACCTTC. The V gene is TRBV9, the J gene TRBJ1-2; a weak D match, TRBD1 (5 bases). CDR1 is SGDLS, CDR2 YYNGEE, per germline. This CDR3 is 16 amino acids long. The V end was cut by 0 bases, the J end by 2 bases, with 14 bases between.

The rearrangement uses TRBV19 and TRBJ1-4; D not certain. In germline, CDR1 is LNHDA, CDR2 SQIVND (reference sequence). Trimming left V 8 bases short and J 0 bases short, with 10 bases between. The CDR3 runs to 14 residues. The CDR3 loop is CASAGSATNEKLFF. The CDR3 bases are TGTGCCAGTGCCGGGAGTGCAACTAATGAAAAACTGTTTTTT.

The rearrangement joins TRBV7-8 to TRBJ1-1; 7 bases align to TRBD1. This CDR3 comprises 15 residues. V was clipped by 1 base and J by 0 bases; unmatched bases: 2. Germline V gene data show CDR1 as SGHVS and CDR2 as FQNEAQ. DNA of the CDR3: TGTGCCAGCAGCTTAGTGGGACAGATGAACACTGAAGCTTTCTTT. The encoded protein is CASSLVGQMNTEAFF.

V gene TRBV18 combines with J gene TRBJ2-5; tentative D call: TRBD1 (6 bases). CDR3 length: 14 residues. Between the trimmed V and J ends, which lost 0 bases and 3 bases, there was a span of 8 bases. Germline loops: CDR1 KGHSH, CDR2 LQKENI. The CDR3 reads CASSPPGQKETQYF. For the CDR3, the DNA is TGTGCCAGCTCACCACCTGGACAGAAAGAGACCCAGTACTTC.

This rearrangement joins TRBV5-4 to TRBJ1-6, with D possibly being TRBD1 (6 bases). The germline V gene has CDR1 SGHNT and CDR2 YYREEE (reference sequence). This CDR3 comprises 16 residues. Between the trimmed V and J ends, which lost 2 bases and 7 bases, there was a span of 16 bases. The CDR3 loop reads CASSFDHREENSPLHF. CDR3 bases: TGTGCCAGCAGCTTCGATCACAGGGAAGAAAATTCACCCCTCCACTTT.

The chain joins TRBV7-2 to TRBJ2-2; a weak D match, TRBD1 (5 bases). This CDR3 comprises 16 residues. Between the trimmed V and J ends, which lost 2 bases and 3 bases, there was a span of 13 bases. Germline lookup yields CDR1 SGHTA and CDR2 FQGNSA. CDR3 amino acids: CASSLNGARDTGELFF. The DNA of the CDR3 is TGTGCCAGCAGCTTAAATGGGGCCAGGGACACCGGGGAGCTGTTTTTT.

This clone has only one observation. The chain has TRBV6-5 and TRBJ2-1; 10 positions agree with TRBD1. Germline CDR1 is MNHEY and CDR2 is SVGAGI. J gave up 8 bases and V 0 bases, and 7 bases lay outside the gene matches. The CDR3 totals 16 residues. The CDR3 sequence: CASSYSGDRGIDEQFF. CDR3 coding DNA: TGTGCCAGCAGTTACTCCGGGGACAGGGGTATCGATGAGCAGTTCTTC.

As regards this clone: This specimen includes other DNA sequences encoding the same CDR3. The rearrangement joins TRBV7-2 to TRBJ2-5, with 16 bases fitting TRBD2. Germline V gene lookup returns CDR1 SGHTA and CDR2 FQGNSA. V lost 1 base, J lost 4 bases, and 3 bases stayed unmatched. CDR3 size: 17 residues. As DNA, the CDR3 is TGTGCCAGCAGCTTAGGCGGGACTAGCGGGGGGGCAGAGACCCAGTACTTC. Protein: CASSLGGTSGGAETQYF.

At least ten counts were recorded for this clone. V and J are TRBV5-1 and TRBJ2-2; 7 nucleotides agree with TRBD2. CDR3 length: 16 amino acids. The junction had 12 bases not matched to a gene; V was cut back by 3 bases and J by 7 bases. Germline assignment: CDR1 SGHRS and CDR2 YFSETQ. In nucleotides, the CDR3 is TGCGCCAGCAGCTGGGGACTAACCGACGTCAGCGGGGAGCTGTTTTTT. It codes for CASSWGLTDVSGELFF.